This TCR beta chain was captured by sequencing in a study of cytomegalovirus exposure and HLA in healthy donors. This clone has only a few counts. PCR employed 60 Vbeta and 13 Jbeta primers. The data were produced by immunoSEQ multiplex PCR, yet TCRdb's version contains in-frame clones alone and is incomplete. The sample holds around 130,000 clones; 75% are singletons and the top ten take under 3%. V shed 3 bases and J 4 bases; nucleotides not matched to a gene: 10. CDR1 is LGHNA and CDR2 is YNFKEQ in the germline V gene. The CDR3 runs to 18 residues. The sample was PBMCs. The clonotype comes from a woman in her thirties or forties in good health and CMV-seropositive. The chain links TRBV4-2 to TRBJ2-2; 11 nucleotides align to TRBD1. CDR3 residues: CASSHGQGAVEGTGELFF. CDR3 DNA: TGTGCCAGCAGCCACGGACAGGGGGCGGTAGAAGGCACCGGGGAGCTGTTTTTT.